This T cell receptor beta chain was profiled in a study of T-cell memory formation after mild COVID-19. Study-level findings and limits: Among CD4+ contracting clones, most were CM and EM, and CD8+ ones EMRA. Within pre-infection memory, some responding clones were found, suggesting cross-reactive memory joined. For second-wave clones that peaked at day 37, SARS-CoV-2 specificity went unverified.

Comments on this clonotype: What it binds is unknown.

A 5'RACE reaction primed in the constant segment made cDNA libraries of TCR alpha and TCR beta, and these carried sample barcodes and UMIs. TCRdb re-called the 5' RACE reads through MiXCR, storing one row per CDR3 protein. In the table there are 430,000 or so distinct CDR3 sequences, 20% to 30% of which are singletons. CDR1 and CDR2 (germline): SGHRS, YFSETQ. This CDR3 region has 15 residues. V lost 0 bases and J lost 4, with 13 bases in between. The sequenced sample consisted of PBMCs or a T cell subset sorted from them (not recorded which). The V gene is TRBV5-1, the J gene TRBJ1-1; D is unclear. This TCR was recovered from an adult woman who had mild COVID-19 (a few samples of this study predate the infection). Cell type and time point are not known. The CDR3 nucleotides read TGCGCCAGCAGCTTGGACGGCCGAAAAAGCACTGAAGCTTTCTTT. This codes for CASSLDGRKSTEAFF.